The 8 T cell receptor beta chains below come from one sample, sequenced in a study of blood T cells in healthy people across ages (dated by TCRdb to between 2015 and 2016). Library creation used 5' RACE. Sequencing instrument: Illumina HiSeq 2500. A second roughly 7 to 12 cycle PCR used a sample-barcoded 5' primer and a J-beta primer mix. Using fastp trimming at Q25 and MiXCR clonotype assembly, TCRdb reanalyzed the public sequencing data and kept in-frame beta chains. Entries are consolidated by CDR3 protein sequence, retaining the most common genes and DNA. For this sample there are more than 650,000 distinct CDR3 sequences; 53% appear just once. The top ten clones comprise roughly 37% of the sample. Sequencing used blood. Receptors originate from a man older than 75 in good health.

This chain joins TRBV3-1 and TRBJ2-5, with D maybe TRBD1 (5 bases). The CDR3 has 15 residues. Germline values: CDR1 LGHDT, CDR2 YNNKEL (reference sequence). V dropped 1 base and J dropped 1 base, with 10 bases sitting between them. The CDR3 is CASSQVRTTQETQYF. In DNA form, the CDR3 reads TGTGCCAGCAGCCAAGTGCGGACAACCCAAGAGACCCAGTACTTC.

This clonotype has only a few counts. The chain employs TRBV10-3 and TRBJ2-1; 10 bases match TRBD2. The CDR3 extends over 16 amino acids. Losses at the gene ends were 8 bases for V and 7 bases for J; bases not matched to a gene: 14. The germline V gene has CDR1 ENHRY and CDR2 SYGVKD. CDR3 protein: CAIAGELAGIGNEQFF. CDR3 DNA: TGTGCCATCGCCGGAGAACTAGCGGGAATTGGGAATGAGCAGTTCTTC.

The V gene is TRBV20-1, the J gene TRBJ2-3; 9 bases match TRBD1. CDR3 length: 15 residues. V gave up 5 bases and J gave up 1 base; unmatched junction bases: 7. CDR1 DFQATT and CDR2 SNEGSKA come from the germline V gene (reference sequence). For the CDR3, the DNA is TGCAGTGCTTCTGGACAGGGGCTACGCACAGATACGCAGTATTTT. It specifies CSASGQGLRTDTQYF.

The chain has TRBV18 and TRBJ2-7; 8 bases are a match to TRBD2. The DNA end is a closer match to TRBJ2-5, so the J assignment may be wrong. Germline assignment: CDR1 KGHSH and CDR2 LQKENI. The CDR3 is 13 amino acids. CDR3 nucleotides: TGTGCCAGCTCAACAGCGGGAGACGGGACCCAGTACTTC. It is translated as CASSTAGDGTQYF.

This clonotype showed up just a few times. The J gene is TRBJ2-1, the V gene TRBV29-1, with no clear D. CDR1 SQVTM and CDR2 ANQGSEA come from the germline V gene. This CDR3 is built from 14 residues. Trimming took 6 bases from V and 2 from J, leaving 14 bases between them. The chain's CDR3 is CSVAVWSAYNEQFF. CDR3 DNA sequence: TGCAGCGTCGCGGTGTGGAGCGCCTACAATGAGCAGTTCTTC.

The chain employs TRBV3-1 and TRBJ2-1; a possible D gene is TRBD2 (6 bases). The CDR3 length is 16 residues. Germline lookup yields CDR1 LGHDT and CDR2 YNNKEL (reference sequence). Trimming removed 4 bases at V and 0 bases at J, with 13 bases between. For the CDR3, the DNA is TGTGCCAGCAGCCCCGTTAGCGGTAGCTCCTACAATGAGCAGTTCTTC. This encodes CASSPVSGSSYNEQFF.

J is TRBJ2-1 and V is TRBV29-1; TRBD2 is a possible D gene (6 bases). The CDR3 extends over 13 amino acids. Trimming took off 5 bases at V and 6 bases at J, with 14 bases between the two ends. Germline CDR1 and CDR2: SQVTM and ANQGSEA. CDR3 in amino acids: CSVRIGGLNEQFF. For the CDR3, the DNA is TGCAGCGTTCGCATCGGGGGTCTCAATGAGCAGTTCTTC.

CDR3 residues: CASSTTRGNNEQFF. The CDR3 DNA reads TGTGCCAGCAGCACCACGCGGGGGAACAATGAGCAGTTCTTC. The genes are TRBV6-2 or TRBV6-3 and TRBJ2-1; 7 bases are a match to TRBD2. V shed 6 bases, J shed 5 bases, and the junction held 7 bases outside the gene matches. There are 14 residues in the CDR3. The V gene's germline CDR1 is MNHEY and CDR2 SVGEGT.